A single sample is the source of the 25 T cell receptor beta chains below, sequenced in a study of blood T cell repertoires in COVID-19. The assay was immunoSEQ multiplex PCR, and TCRdb's table has in-frame clones only and misses some. The sample has under 35,000 clones; 75% to 90% are singletons. Sequences were obtained from peripheral blood. These receptors all stem from a man aged 60-69 years with acute or convalescent COVID-19.

This sequence joins TRBV5-4 and TRBJ2-7; D possibly corresponds to TRBD1 (5 bases). CDR3 length: 12 residues. The ends were cut back, 3 bases at V and 6 bases at J, with 10 bases in the middle. Germline CDR1 is SGHNT and CDR2 is YYREEE (reference sequence). The CDR3 region is CASSSQGAEQYF. DNA for the CDR3: TGTGCCAGCAGCTCGCAGGGTGCCGAGCAGTACTTC.

CDR3 DNA: TGTGCCAGCAGTTCACAGGGGAACTATGGCTACACCTTC. This gives the protein CASSSQGNYGYTF. The rearrangement joins TRBV6-5 to TRBJ1-2; 7 bases match TRBD1. CDR1 MNHEY and CDR2 SVGAGI come from the germline V gene. CDR3 length equals 13 residues. V was clipped by 4 bases and J by 2 bases; unmatched bases: 1.

This sequence joins TRBV12-3 or TRBV12-4 and TRBJ1-2; 8 nucleotides match TRBD1. There are 13 residues in the CDR3. V lost 5 bases to trimming and J lost 8 bases; unmatched junction nucleotides: 7. This CDR3 reads CASSPDRAVGYTF. The CDR3 nucleotides read TGTGCCAGCAGTCCGGACAGGGCCGTAGGCTACACCTTC.

This chain links TRBV28 with TRBJ1-1; 7 bases match TRBD1. V shed 6 bases and J 7 bases; nucleotides not matched to a gene: 14. The CDR3 loop spans 15 amino acids. Germline V gene lookup returns CDR1 MDHEN and CDR2 SYDVKM. CDR3 DNA sequence: TGTGCCAGCAGCCCCGGGACAGTTCTCCCCGATGAAGCTTTCTTT. Protein product: CASSPGTVLPDEAFF.

The chain joins TRBV11-2 to TRBJ1-1; 7 bases fit TRBD1. CDR3 length: 15 amino acids. Germline CDR1 reads SGHAT; CDR2 reads FQNNGV. The V and J ends lost 5 bases and 2 bases, in that order; junction bases with no gene match: 8. The CDR3 coding sequence is TGTGCCAGCAGCCCCCGACAGGGCTTAAACACTGAAGCTTTCTTT. Its protein is CASSPRQGLNTEAFF.

This sequence joins TRBV7-2 and TRBJ2-1; TRBD2 matches at 10 bases. V lost 1 base and J lost 10; bases outside the gene matches: 7. The CDR3 spans 15 residues. Per the germline V gene, CDR1 is SGHTA and CDR2 is FQGNSA. Written as DNA, the CDR3 is TGTGCCAGCAGCTTAGACGGAGCGGGAGGGAGAGAGCAGTTCTTC. Protein: CASSLDGAGGREQFF.

The V and J genes are TRBV19 and TRBJ2-7, with D possibly being TRBD2 (5 bases). Between the trimmed V and J ends, which lost 3 bases and 3 bases, there was a span of 12 bases. CDR3 length: 14 residues. CDR1 and CDR2 (germline): LNHDA, SQIVND (reference sequence). CDR3 protein: CASSIATMNYEQYF. The CDR3 DNA follows: TGTGCCAGTAGTATTGCGACTATGAACTACGAGCAGTACTTC.

CDR3 coding DNA: TGTGCCAGCAGTTTATGGGGGGCTTCTTCCTACGAGCAGTACTTC. Amino acids: CASSLWGASSYEQYF. The chain has TRBV28 and TRBJ2-7; a possible D gene is TRBD1 (6 bases). CDR3 length: 15 residues. V lost 0 bases, J lost 1 base, and 10 bases lay in between. From germline, CDR1 is MDHEN and CDR2 SYDVKM.

The chain couples TRBV6-5 to TRBJ1-2, with D perhaps matching TRBD1 (6 bases). V was shortened by 6 bases and J by 5 bases, with 16 bases between the two germline ends. The germline V gene has CDR1 MNHEY and CDR2 SVGAGI. The CDR3 runs 14 residues. This chain's CDR3 is CASRRESGEYGYTF. The DNA for the CDR3 is TGTGCCAGCAGGCGAGAATCAGGGGAATATGGCTACACCTTC.

The chain employs TRBV9 and TRBJ1-4, with 8 bases matching TRBD1. The CDR3 has 15 residues. Germline V gene sequence: CDR1 SGDLS, CDR2 YYNGEE. V trimming: 4 bases; J trimming: 5 bases; junction bases outside the gene matches: 7. This CDR3 reads CASSIGTGLNEKLFF. Written as DNA, the CDR3 is TGTGCCAGCAGCATCGGGACAGGCTTAAATGAAAAACTGTTTTTT.

This sequence joins TRBV6-1 and TRBJ2-5, with D unresolved. The germline V and J ends were trimmed by 6 bases and 5 bases, with 4 bases remaining between them. Germline CDR1 MNHNS, CDR2 SASEGT. The CDR3 spans 10 residues. CDR3 in amino acids: CASSRETQYF. In DNA form, the CDR3 reads TGTGCCAGCAGCCGGGAGACCCAGTACTTC.

The chain employs TRBV12-3 or TRBV12-4 and TRBJ2-7, with 7 positions matching TRBD2. The CDR3 runs 13 residues. V was pared by 3 bases and J by 3 bases, with 2 bases of the junction left unmatched. The CDR3 loop reads CASSFAGDYEQYF. DNA of the CDR3: TGTGCCAGCAGTTTTGCGGGGGACTACGAGCAGTACTTC.

A single count supports this clone. The chain employs TRBV24-1 and TRBJ2-2; D not certain. With 8 bases removed from V and 5 bases from J, the gap between germline ends came to 11 bases. Germline V gives CDR1 KGHDR, CDR2 SFDVKD. This CDR3 is built from 13 residues. The CDR3 DNA sequence: TGTGCCACCACTAGTTCCATTACCGGGGAGCTGTTTTTT. Translated: CATTSSITGELFF.

This chain joins TRBV4-1 and TRBJ2-1, with a weak D call TRBD2 (6 bases). Germline lookup yields CDR1 MGHRA and CDR2 YSYEKL. CDR3 length: 15 residues. V dropped 7 bases and J dropped 2 bases, with 15 bases sitting between them. CDR3 nucleotides: TGCGCCAGCAAATCGGGACTGGGCACCTACAATGAGCAGTTCTTC. Translating gives CASKSGLGTYNEQFF.

The gene calls are TRBV9 and TRBJ2-1; TRBD1 aligns across 9 bases. Germline V CDR1 and CDR2: SGDLS, YYNGEE. The CDR3 has 14 residues. Unmatched junction bases numbered 5, after V lost 4 bases and J lost 6 bases. The CDR3 loop reads CASSQGTGINEQFF. CDR3 in DNA: TGTGCCAGCAGCCAAGGGACAGGGATCAATGAGCAGTTCTTC.

The J gene is TRBJ1-5, the V gene TRBV28; TRBD1 matches 9 bases. This CDR3 region has 16 residues. Trimming at V came to 5 bases and at J to 3 bases, leaving 8 bases not matched to a gene. Germline V gene lookup returns CDR1 MDHEN and CDR2 SYDVKM. In DNA form, the CDR3 reads TGTGCCAGCAGTCCGCGCGGGACAGGGAACAATCAGCCCCAGCATTTT. Its translation is CASSPRGTGNNQPQHF.

This clone was detected a few times. The CDR3, as DNA: TGCGCCAGCAGGCCAATCTTTCCGGGACAGGGGGCGCCCGAGCAGTACTTC. This encodes CASRPIFPGQGAPEQYF. The V and J genes are TRBV10-1 and TRBJ2-7, with 12 bases fitting TRBD1. The CDR3 sequence is 17 residues long. CDR1 is WNHNN, CDR2 SYGVQD, per germline (reference sequence). V lost 6 bases to trimming and J lost 6 bases; unmatched junction nucleotides: 15.

This chain joins TRBV11-2 and TRBJ2-1; TRBD1 is a possible D gene (5 bases). Germline values: CDR1 SGHAT, CDR2 FQNNGV. With 1 base removed from V and 0 bases from J, the gap between germline ends came to 10 bases. The CDR3 is 16 residues long. CDR3 DNA: TGTGCCAGCAGCTTAGGGACAATGGGCTCCTACAATGAGCAGTTCTTC. Residues: CASSLGTMGSYNEQFF.

The chain recombines TRBV7-9 with TRBJ1-1; perhaps TRBD1 as D (6 bases). Per germline, CDR1 SEHNR and CDR2 FQNEAQ (reference sequence). CDR3 length: 11 residues. The V end lost 5 bases, the J end lost 7 bases, and 8 bases lay between the germline ends. CDR3 residues: CASSLRGEAFF. The CDR3 DNA follows: TGTGCCAGCAGCCTCAGGGGTGAAGCTTTCTTT.

This sequence joins TRBV7-9 and TRBJ2-1; tentatively, D is TRBD2 (5 bases). The CDR3 totals 15 residues. Per the germline V gene, CDR1 is SEHNR and CDR2 is FQNEAQ (reference sequence). Trimming pared 2 bases from V and 2 bases from J, leaving 10 bases between. As DNA, the CDR3 is TGTGCCAGCAGCTTAACGGACGGGGCCTACAATGAGCAGTTCTTC. Protein: CASSLTDGAYNEQFF.

This clone was picked up one time. The chain couples TRBV5-1 to TRBJ2-7, with D unclear. CDR1 SGHRS and CDR2 YFSETQ come from the germline V gene. The length of the CDR3 is 15 residues. V lost 4 bases, J lost 3 bases, and 17 bases lay in between. This chain's CDR3 is CASSPLQQAGYEQYF. CDR3 DNA sequence: TGCGCCAGCAGCCCTCTACAGCAGGCCGGCTACGAGCAGTACTTC.

The table lists this clone with a few counts. J is TRBJ1-2 and V is TRBV27; D not certain. The V and J ends lost 4 bases and 6 bases respectively, with 18 bases between them. CDR1 is MNHEY, CDR2 SMNVEV, per germline (reference sequence). The CDR3 runs 15 residues. CDR3 amino acids: CASSSPSGGVHGYTF. In DNA, the CDR3 is TGTGCCAGCAGTTCCCCCTCGGGCGGGGTTCATGGCTACACCTTC.

This rearrangement joins TRBV20-1 to TRBJ2-7, with D tentatively TRBD2 (6 bases). Germline V gene data show CDR1 as DFQATT and CDR2 as SNEGSKA (reference sequence). The CDR3 runs 14 residues. V lost 3 bases to trimming and J lost 4 bases, with 16 bases between them. The CDR3 DNA follows: TGCAGTGCTAGTCCATTGACTAGTTGGTACGAGCAGTACTTC. Protein product: CSASPLTSWYEQYF.

This clone was seen once. The chain employs TRBV5-1 and TRBJ2-5; 9 nucleotides line up with TRBD2. Germline loops: CDR1 SGHRS, CDR2 YFSETQ. The CDR3 sequence is 17 residues long. J gave up 1 base and V 0 bases, and 7 bases lay outside the gene matches. CDR3 in DNA: TGCGCCAGCAGCTTGGCCGGAGCTAGCGGGACCCAAGAGACCCAGTACTTC. It encodes CASSLAGASGTQETQYF. Drawing the rest from reference TRBV5-1 and TRBJ2-5, the complete variable domain is KAGVTQTPRYLIKTRGQQVTLSCSPISGHRSVSWYQQTPGQGLQFLFEYFSETQRNKGNFPGRFSGRQFSNSRSEMNVSTLELGDSALYLCASSLAGASGTQETQYFGPGTRLLVL.

This clone has just one count. DNA for the CDR3: TGTGCCAGCAGCAAGGGGGAGAGCACAGATACGCAGTATTTT. This encodes CASSKGESTDTQYF. The V call is TRBV6-5, the J call TRBJ2-3, with TRBD1 as a possible D gene (6 bases). This CDR3 has 14 residues. CDR1 and CDR2 from the germline V gene are MNHEY and SVGAGI. V shed 6 bases and J shed 0 bases, with 10 bases lying between them.